The present TCR beta chain was sequenced within a study of T cell changes during pregnancy in multiple sclerosis. Germline assignment: CDR1 MNHNY and CDR2 SVGAGI (reference sequence). This CDR3 is 15 amino acids long. With 6 bases clipped from V and 4 bases from J, the junction kept 9 bases outside the gene matches. Using immunoSEQ multiplex PCR, the repertoire was profiled, and TCRdb retains in-frame clones only, with some absent. In the table there are fewer than 85,000 clones, around 90% of which are singletons. Specimen: peripheral blood, collected in the first trimester of pregnancy. This sequence originates from a female donor in good health, enrolled as a control in a pregnancy study. The chain links TRBV6-6 to TRBJ2-3; the match to TRBD2 covers 8 bases. CDR3 protein: CASSRSGIVSDTQYF. In nucleotides, the CDR3 is TGTGCCAGCAGCCGTAGCGGGATAGTTTCAGATACGCAGTATTTT.